The source of this T cell receptor beta chain is a study of CD8+ T cells in alopecia areata. Across the study: Tofacitinib ran for 6 to 18 months before 6 months off drug. Affected scalp percentage gauged treated patients' severity.

Germline V gene data show CDR1 as SGHNT and CDR2 as YYREEE (reference sequence). J lost 2 bases, V lost 0 bases, and 5 bases had no gene match. There are 15 residues in the CDR3. Treatment indicated: oral pan-JAK inhibitor, 5-10 mg twice daily. The sequencing template was cDNA reverse transcribed from extracted RNA. Here immunoSEQ multiplex PCR was the method, and the copy in TCRdb shows in-frame clones only, minus some. This table has roughly 210,000 clones, around two fifths appearing once. Sequencing used CD4+ T cells sorted from blood, obtained at approximately week 36, from a patient treated with tofacitinib. The receptor was derived from a human donor with alopecia areata. The genes are TRBV5-4 and TRBJ2-7, with 7 positions matching TRBD2. The CDR3 is CASSLEGGRPYEQYF. The DNA of the CDR3 is TGTGCCAGCAGCTTGGAGGGCGGGAGACCCTACGAGCAGTACTTC.